The T cell receptor (beta chain) under discussion was sequenced for a study of vaccination and CD4 T cells after COVID-19. Study-wide findings and caveats: Clonotypes reactive to SARS-CoV-2 had a median that went up from roughly 21 to 40, but not significantly.

CDR1 is MNHEY and CDR2 is SVGEGT in the germline V gene. The ends lost 7 bases at V and 4 bases at J; junction bases unmatched: 6. This CDR3 spans 14 amino acids. The Oncomine TCR Beta short-read assay was what sequenced the DNA obtained from cultured CD4+ T cells. TCRdb itself ran the PCR reads through MiXCR, one entry per CDR3 protein. The profile covers about 8,500 distinct CDR3 sequences, with approximately 20% appearing a single time and roughly 20% taken by the ten largest. In its sample, this clonotype was seen a few times. Its specificity is unknown. Specified treatment: roughly ten-day PBMC culture with coronavirus spike peptide pools or control peptides (ViraFEST assay). IL-2 at 9.5 to 10 IU/ml and peptide pools at approximately 10 ug/ml were added to PBMCs cultured at a few million per well.

This TCR came from a human donor who had recovered from COVID-19. J is TRBJ2-7 and V is TRBV6-2 or TRBV6-3; TRBD2 matches at 11 bases. This sample comprised CD4+ T cells from blood, cultured in vitro, obtained after SARS-CoV-2 vaccination. CDR3 DNA sequence: TGTGCCAGCAAAGTACTAGCGGGAGTGTACGAGCAGTACTTC. Translating gives CASKVLAGVYEQYF.